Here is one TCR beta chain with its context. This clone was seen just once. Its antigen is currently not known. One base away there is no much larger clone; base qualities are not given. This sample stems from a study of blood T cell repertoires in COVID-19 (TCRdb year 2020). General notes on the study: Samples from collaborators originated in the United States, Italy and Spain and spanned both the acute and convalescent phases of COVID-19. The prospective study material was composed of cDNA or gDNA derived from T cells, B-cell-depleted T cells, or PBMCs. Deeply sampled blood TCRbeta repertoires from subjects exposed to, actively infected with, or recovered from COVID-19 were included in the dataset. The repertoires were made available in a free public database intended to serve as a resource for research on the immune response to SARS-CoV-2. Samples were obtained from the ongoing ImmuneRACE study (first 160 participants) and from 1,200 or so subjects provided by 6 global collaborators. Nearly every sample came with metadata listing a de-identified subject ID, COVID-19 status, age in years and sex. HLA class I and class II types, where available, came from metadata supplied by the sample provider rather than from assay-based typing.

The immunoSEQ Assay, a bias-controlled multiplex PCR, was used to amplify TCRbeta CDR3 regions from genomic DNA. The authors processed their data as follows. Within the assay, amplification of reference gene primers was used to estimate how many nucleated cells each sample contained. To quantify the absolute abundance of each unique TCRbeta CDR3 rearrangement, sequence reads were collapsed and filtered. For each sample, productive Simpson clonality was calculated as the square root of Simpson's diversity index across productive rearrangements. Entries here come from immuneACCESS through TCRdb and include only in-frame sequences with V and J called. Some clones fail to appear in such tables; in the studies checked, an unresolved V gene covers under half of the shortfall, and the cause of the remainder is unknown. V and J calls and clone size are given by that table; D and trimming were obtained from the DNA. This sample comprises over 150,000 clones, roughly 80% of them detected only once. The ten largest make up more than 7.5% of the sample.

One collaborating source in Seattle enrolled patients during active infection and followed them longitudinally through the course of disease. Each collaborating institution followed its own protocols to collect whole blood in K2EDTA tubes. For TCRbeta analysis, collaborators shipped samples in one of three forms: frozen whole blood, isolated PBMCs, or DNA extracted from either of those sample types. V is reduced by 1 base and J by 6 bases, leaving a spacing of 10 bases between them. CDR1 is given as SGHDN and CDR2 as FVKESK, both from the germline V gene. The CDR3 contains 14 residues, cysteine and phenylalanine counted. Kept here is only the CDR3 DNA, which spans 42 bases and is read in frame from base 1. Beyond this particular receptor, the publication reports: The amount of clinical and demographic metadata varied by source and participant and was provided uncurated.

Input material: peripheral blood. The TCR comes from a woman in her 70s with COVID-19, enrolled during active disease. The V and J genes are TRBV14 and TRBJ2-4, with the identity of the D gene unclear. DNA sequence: TGTGCCAGCAGCCAAGGACTTTCGGGAAACATTCAGTACTTC. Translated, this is CASSQGLSGNIQYF.